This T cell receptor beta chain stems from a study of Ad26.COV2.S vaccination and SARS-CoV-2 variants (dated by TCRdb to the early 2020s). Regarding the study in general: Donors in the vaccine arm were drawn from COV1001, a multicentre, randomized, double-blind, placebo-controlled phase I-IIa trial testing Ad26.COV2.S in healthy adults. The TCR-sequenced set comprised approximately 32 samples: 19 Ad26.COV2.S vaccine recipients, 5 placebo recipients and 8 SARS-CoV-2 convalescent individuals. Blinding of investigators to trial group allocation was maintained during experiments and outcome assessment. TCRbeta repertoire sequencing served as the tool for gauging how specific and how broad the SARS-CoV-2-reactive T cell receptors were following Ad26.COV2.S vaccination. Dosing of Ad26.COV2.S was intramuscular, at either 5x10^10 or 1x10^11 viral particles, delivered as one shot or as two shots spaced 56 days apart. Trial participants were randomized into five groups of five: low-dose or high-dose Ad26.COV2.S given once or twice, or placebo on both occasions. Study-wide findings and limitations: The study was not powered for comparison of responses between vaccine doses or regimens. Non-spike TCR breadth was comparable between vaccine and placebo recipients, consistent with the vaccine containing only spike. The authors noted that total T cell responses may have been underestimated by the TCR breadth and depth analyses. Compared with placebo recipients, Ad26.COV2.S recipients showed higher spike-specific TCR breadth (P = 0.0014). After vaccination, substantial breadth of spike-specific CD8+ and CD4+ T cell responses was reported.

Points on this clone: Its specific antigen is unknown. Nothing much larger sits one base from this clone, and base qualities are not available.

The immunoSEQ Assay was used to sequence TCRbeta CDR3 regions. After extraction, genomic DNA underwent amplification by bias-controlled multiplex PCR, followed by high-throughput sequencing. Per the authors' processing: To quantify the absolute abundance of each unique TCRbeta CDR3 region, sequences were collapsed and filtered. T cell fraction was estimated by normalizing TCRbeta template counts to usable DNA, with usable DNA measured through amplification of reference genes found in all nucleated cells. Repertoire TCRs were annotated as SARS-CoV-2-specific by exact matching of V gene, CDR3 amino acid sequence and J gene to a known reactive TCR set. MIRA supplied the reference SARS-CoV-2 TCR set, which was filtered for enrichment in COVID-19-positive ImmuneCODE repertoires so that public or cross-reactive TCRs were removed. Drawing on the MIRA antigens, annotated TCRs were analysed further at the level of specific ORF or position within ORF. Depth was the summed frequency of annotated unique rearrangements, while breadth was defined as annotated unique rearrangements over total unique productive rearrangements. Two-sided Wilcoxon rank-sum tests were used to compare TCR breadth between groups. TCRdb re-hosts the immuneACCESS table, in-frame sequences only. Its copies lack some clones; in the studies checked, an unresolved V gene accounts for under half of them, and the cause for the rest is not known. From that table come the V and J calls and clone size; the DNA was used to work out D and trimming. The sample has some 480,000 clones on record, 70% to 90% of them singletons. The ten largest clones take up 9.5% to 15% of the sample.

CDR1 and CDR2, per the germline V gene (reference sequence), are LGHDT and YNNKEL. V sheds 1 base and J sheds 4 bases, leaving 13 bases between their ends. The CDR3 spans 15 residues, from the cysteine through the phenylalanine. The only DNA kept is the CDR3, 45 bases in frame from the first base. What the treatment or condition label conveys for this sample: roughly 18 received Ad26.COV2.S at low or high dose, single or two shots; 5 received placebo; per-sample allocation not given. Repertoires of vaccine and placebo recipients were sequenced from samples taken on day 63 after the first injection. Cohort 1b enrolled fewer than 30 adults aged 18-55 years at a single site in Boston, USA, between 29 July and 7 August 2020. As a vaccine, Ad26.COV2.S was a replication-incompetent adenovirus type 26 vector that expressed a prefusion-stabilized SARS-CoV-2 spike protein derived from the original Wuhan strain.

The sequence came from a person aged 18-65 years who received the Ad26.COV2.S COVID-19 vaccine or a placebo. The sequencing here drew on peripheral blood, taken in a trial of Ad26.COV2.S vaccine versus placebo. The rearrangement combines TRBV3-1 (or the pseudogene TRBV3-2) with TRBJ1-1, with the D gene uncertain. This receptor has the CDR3 CASSQGTVMGTEAFF. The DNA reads TGTGCCAGCAGCCAAGGAACGGTTATGGGCACTGAAGCTTTCTTT.